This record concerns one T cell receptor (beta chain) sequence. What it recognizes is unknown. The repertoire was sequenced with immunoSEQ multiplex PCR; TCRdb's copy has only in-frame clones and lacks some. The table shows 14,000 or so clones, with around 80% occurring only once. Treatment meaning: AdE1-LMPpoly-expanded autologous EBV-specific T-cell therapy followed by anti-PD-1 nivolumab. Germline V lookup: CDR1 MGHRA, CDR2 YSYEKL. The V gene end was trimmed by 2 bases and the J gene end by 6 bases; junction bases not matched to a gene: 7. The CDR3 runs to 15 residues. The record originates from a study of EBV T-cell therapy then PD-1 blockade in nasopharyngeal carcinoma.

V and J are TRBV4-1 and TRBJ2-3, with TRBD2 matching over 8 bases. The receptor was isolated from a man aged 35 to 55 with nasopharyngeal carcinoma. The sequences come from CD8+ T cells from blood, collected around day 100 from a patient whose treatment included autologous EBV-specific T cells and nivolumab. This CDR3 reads CASSQQAGAADTQYF. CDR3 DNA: TGCGCCAGCAGCCAACAAGCGGGGGCCGCCGATACGCAGTATTTT.